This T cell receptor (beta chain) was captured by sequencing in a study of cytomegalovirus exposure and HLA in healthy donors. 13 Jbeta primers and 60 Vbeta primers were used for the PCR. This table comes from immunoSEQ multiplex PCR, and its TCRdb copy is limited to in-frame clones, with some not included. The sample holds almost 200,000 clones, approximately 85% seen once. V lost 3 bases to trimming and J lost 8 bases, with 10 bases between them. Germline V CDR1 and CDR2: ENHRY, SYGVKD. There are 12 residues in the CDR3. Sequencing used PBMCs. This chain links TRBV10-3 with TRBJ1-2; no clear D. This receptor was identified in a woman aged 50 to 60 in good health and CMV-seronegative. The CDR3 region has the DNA TGTGCCATCAGTGACAGCTTAGCGGGCTACACCTTC. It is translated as CAISDSLAGYTF.